This TCR beta chain was captured by sequencing in a study of Tregs in tolerant kidney transplant recipients. CDR1 is SNHLY and CDR2 is FYNNEI in the germline V gene. The CDR3 length is 17 residues. Trimming stripped 7 bases from V and 1 base from J, with 20 bases between. Repertoires were generated with immunoSEQ multiplex PCR, while TCRdb's copy carries only in-frame clones and drops some. This sample has 50,000 to 80,000 clones, with roughly 98% found just once. The V gene is TRBV2, the J gene TRBJ2-1; possibly TRBD2 for D (7 bases). Material: Tregs from blood, obtained before the transplant. The TCR sequence derives from a human donor who received a combined kidney and bone marrow transplant. CDR3 bases: TGTGCCAGCATGGCGAGGGGGAGCGGGAAATCCTACAATGAGCAGTTCTTC. Protein: CASMARGSGKSYNEQFF.